This T cell receptor (beta chain) appears in the sequencing data of a study of a mutant IDH1 vaccine in newly diagnosed glioma. This table comes from immunoSEQ multiplex PCR, and its TCRdb copy is limited to in-frame clones, with some not included. The table includes 99,000 or so clones, roughly 90% detected once. The time point is: baseline, week 1 (first vaccination visit). The treatment: pre-vaccination baseline after standard-of-care therapy. Germline loops: CDR1 SQVTM, CDR2 ANQGSEA. The CDR3 runs 11 residues. V shed 7 bases and J 8 bases; nucleotides not matched to a gene: 5. The sample holds a few counts of this clone.

This receptor was obtained from a woman aged 50 to 60 with glioma. V is TRBV29-1 and J is TRBJ1-1, with TRBD1 matching 9 bases. This specimen was PBMCs, taken from a glioma patient treated with radiotherapy, temozolomide or both. The CDR3 DNA is TGCAGCGGTACAGGGGGCGAGGAAGCTTTCTTT. Amino acids: CSGTGGEEAFF.